Listed here is a single TCR beta chain. Its antigen has not been determined. It has no much larger one-base neighbor in the sample; base qualities were not kept. Distinct nucleotide sequences in the sample also encode this CDR3. The record originates from a study of shared clonotypes between healthy human individuals (TCRdb year 2020). For the study in its entirety: The cohort comprised two women and three men aged 18 to 49 years. For each donor, three plates each were used for CD4 naive and CD4 memory, two plates were used for CD8 naive, and one plate was used for CD8 memory. The study deeply sequenced blood TCR repertoires of five healthy adults to estimate repertoire size and the extent of clonotype sharing between individuals. To increase sequencing depth and limit assay-specific biases, different laboratories used diverse techniques to prepare libraries and sequence TCR repertoires. Per donor, leukapheresis produced somewhere between about 0.94 and 9.5 billion PBMCs. The study at large found these results: Based on pairwise subsampling, the degree of clonotype sharing among donors was expected to be affected by sequencing depth. Sampling was restricted to blood, and TCR repertoires in tissue are likely to differ from TCR repertoires in blood. Even with the large sequencing depth, rarefaction of the sorted-subset datasets indicated that sequencing was incomplete. The genetic and exposure-history diversity represented was limited by the small number of donors. Clonotypes shared by all four sorted-subset donors showed higher generation probabilities than non-shared clonotypes. Naive subsets generally had larger estimated clonotype richness than memory subsets. Sharing across a few donors was observed for approximately 4.6% of naive CD4, 3.5% of naive CD8, about 2.3% of memory CD4, and approximately 0.41% of memory CD8 clonotypes.

The CDR3, from cysteine to phenylalanine, totals 13 residues. The sequence is cut down to CDR3 DNA, 39 bases in frame from base 1. Reading the germline V gene (reference sequence) gives CDR1 LNHDA and CDR2 SQIVND. V gives up 3 bases and J gives up 3 bases, and the segment between their germline ends measures 8 bases. The donors were healthy, HIV-negative adults with no recently reported acute infections or vaccinations. Every donor was a Caucasian adult living in Nashville, Tennessee, USA. CD4+ T cells were enriched by magnetic negative selection, after which naive cells were positively selected on CD45RA and the negative fraction was taken as the memory subset. After blood collection by leukapheresis, PBMCs were isolated using Ficoll-Histopaque density gradient centrifugation and then cryopreserved in the vapor phase of liquid nitrogen. Purity and quantity of every magnetically sorted T cell population were checked by analytical flow cytometry. Each sorted fraction had its genomic DNA isolated and then quantified by UV absorbance on a Nanodrop 2000c.

Using the deep immunoSEQ assay, multiplex PCR amplified TCR CDR3 regions from genomic DNA. Extracted genomic DNA from each cell subset was distributed evenly across all wells of several immunoSEQ 96-well plates, and each plate was treated as a replicate. Each replicate PCR for sorted subsets received about 220 ng genomic DNA, equal to 30,000 or so T cell genomes. The purified libraries were quantified using a Qubit 3.0 fluorometer, sized with a Bioanalyzer 2100, and then quantified again using the KAPA Library Quantification kit. Each immunoSEQ 96-well plate was sequenced on its own single-read 150-cycle Illumina NextSeq 550 flow cell. The authors' analysis ran thus. Because the immunoSEQ output held only junctional sequences and lacked quality scores, the filtering could not match the filtering applied to full-length reads. To assign V/J genes and CDR3, sequences were annotated using PyIR, a Python wrapper for IgBLAST v1.9, with IMGT germline references. Reads were removed for weak V/J assignments (E-value above 1e-6), missing CDR3, stop codons, out-of-frame junctions, or ambiguous translated residues. V3J clonotypes were defined by identical inferred V gene, J gene, and CDR3 amino acid sequence. Percentage overlap between repertoires was calculated by dividing the number of shared unique clonotypes by the size of the smaller repertoire. Richness of each repertoire was evaluated using RTK rarefaction, the Chao1 estimator, and Recon v2.1 estimates of unobserved clonotypes. Generation probabilities for all TCRbeta clonotypes obtained by the gDNA method from several donors were computed using OLGA. Held by TCRdb, this immuneACCESS table contains in-frame sequences only and omits some clones. Under half of the omission traces to an unresolved V gene where checked; the cause of the rest is unknown. V, J and clone size are taken as reported in that table, and D and trimming were inferred from the DNA itself. The sample table records 2 million to 3 million clones; approximately 92% of these occur just once. The top ten hold around 0.15% of the sample.

The source material was naive CD4+ T cells sorted from blood. The cell subset or site label on this specimen signifies: CD45RA+ positively selected. The TCR was taken from a man between 18 and 29 years old in good health. Recombination linked TRBV19 to TRBJ1-2; a weak D assignment points to TRBD1 (5 bases agree). In nucleotides, the sequence is TGTGCCAGTAGTATCGACAGCTACTATGGCTACACCTTC. The encoded protein is CASSIDSYYGYTF.